This TCR beta chain was captured in a study of T-cell reconstitution after alpha-beta-depleted transplantation in children. Points from the study as a whole: One year after transplant, T-cell counts and diversity came mostly from newly produced T cells.

During its preparation, the TCRbeta library received unique molecular identifiers. TCRdb called the PCR reads again in MiXCR, with one record for every CDR3 protein. The table shows about 260,000 distinct CDR3 sequences, with around 8% occurring only once. The V segment lost 6 bases and the J segment 5 bases; nucleotides outside the gene matches: 17. This CDR3 has 16 amino acids. Germline V lookup: CDR1 DFQATT, CDR2 SNEGSKA (reference sequence). Ten or more counts support this clonotype. What it binds is not known. This sequence was found in a male patient between 10 and 17 years old who had a stem cell transplant for acute lymphoblastic leukemia, so the T cells may come from the graft donor. The sequencing here drew on PBMCs, mostly from graft donor cells, taken 180 days after TCRalphabeta/CD19-depleted stem cell transplant. The J gene is TRBJ1-2, the V gene TRBV20-1; 8 bases fit TRBD1. CDR3 nucleotide sequence: TGCAGTGCCTCAAACGAGGCGGACAGGGTTGGATATGGCTACACCTTC. It encodes CSASNEADRVGYGYTF.